The 26 T cell receptor beta chains below all came from one sample that was sequenced in a study of CD8 T cells in ankylosing spondylitis. TCRdb independently ran MiXCR on the 5' RACE reads; one entry per CDR3 protein. The sample contains a few hundred thousand distinct CDR3 sequences, 6.5% to 10% of which appear only once. General study points: Characteristic, it appeared, of ankylosing spondylitis blood was a TCR beta motif of eight highly homologous variants.

These receptors' targets are unknown. Sequences were obtained from blood, either unsorted or a sorted T cell fraction (not recorded which). The receptor source for this set is a male donor with ankylosing spondylitis.

The chain couples TRBV7-2 to TRBJ2-3, with D perhaps TRBD1 (5 bases). Germline-derived CDR1 and CDR2 are SGHTA and FQGNSA. The CDR3 is made up of 15 amino acids. V lost 4 bases to trimming and J lost 1 base, with 12 bases between them. Here the CDR3 reads CASSSVGQRTDTQYF. The CDR3 nucleotides are TGTGCCAGCAGCTCCGTGGGGCAGCGCACAGATACGCAGTATTTT.

This chain links TRBV6-1 with TRBJ2-3, with D maybe TRBD1 (6 bases). V lost 6 bases, J lost 5 bases, and 15 bases lay in between. The CDR3 totals 14 residues. Germline CDR1 reads MNHNS; CDR2 reads SASEGT. The DNA for the CDR3 is TGTGCCAGCAGCCTAGGGGGAGAAATAGATACGCAGTATTTT. Protein: CASSLGGEIDTQYF.

In this sample, this clonotype turned up a few times. This sequence joins TRBV20-1 and TRBJ2-5, with a weak D call TRBD2 (5 bases). Germline V CDR1 and CDR2: DFQATT, SNEGSKA (reference sequence). V was shortened by 1 base and J by 2 bases, with 11 bases between the two germline ends. This CDR3 comprises 14 residues. CDR3 sequence: CSARGGFGQETQYF. CDR3 nucleotides: TGCAGTGCTAGAGGAGGGTTTGGGCAAGAGACCCAGTACTTC.

In its sample, this clonotype was seen a few times. J is TRBJ2-7 and V is TRBV19; the D is unclear. CDR3 size: 13 residues. V lost 6 bases, J lost 4 bases, and 13 bases lay in between. Germline CDR1 reads LNHDA; CDR2 reads SQIVND (reference sequence). The CDR3 bases are TGTGCCAGTAGAAGCTTATCGGATTACGAGCAGTACTTC. Its protein is CASRSLSDYEQYF.

This clonotype occurred many times. The chain has TRBV5-1 and TRBJ2-3, with D perhaps TRBD1 or TRBD2 (5 bases each). Germline CDR1 and CDR2: SGHRS and YFSETQ. The V and J ends lost 3 bases and 1 base respectively, with 12 bases between them. The CDR3 runs 15 residues. CDR3 coding DNA: TGCGCCAGCAGCTATAGGCAGGGAGGCACAGATACGCAGTATTTT. Protein: CASSYRQGGTDTQYF.

This chain uses TRBV14 with TRBJ2-2; D remains unclear. There are 15 residues in the CDR3. Trimming took off 0 bases at V and 4 bases at J, with 9 bases between the two ends. Germline CDR1 SGHDN, CDR2 FVKESK. The CDR3 sequence is CASSQDGYSTGELFF. For the CDR3, the DNA is TGTGCCAGCAGCCAAGATGGTTACAGCACCGGGGAGCTGTTTTTT.

This clonotype was picked up a small number of times. V and J are TRBV7-2 and TRBJ2-3, with 9 bases matching TRBD2. V was pared by 6 bases and J by 6 bases, with 13 bases of the junction left unmatched. The CDR3 runs to 16 residues. Germline-derived CDR1 and CDR2 are SGHTA and FQGNSA. In DNA form, the CDR3 reads TGTGCCAGCAGTCACCATAGCGGGAGCGGCGGGGATACGCAGTATTTT. Protein sequence: CASSHHSGSGGDTQYF. The whole variable domain, filled in from reference TRBV7-2 and TRBJ2-3, reads GAGVSQSPSNKVTEKGKDVELRCDPISGHTALYWYRQSLGQGLEFLIYFQGNSAPDKSGLPSDRFSAERTGGSVSTLTIQRTQQEDSAVYLCASSHHSGSGGDTQYFGPGTRLTVL.

This clonotype appeared many times. The V and J genes are TRBV12-3 or TRBV12-4 and TRBJ2-1; the D gene is possibly TRBD1 (6 bases). This CDR3 spans 15 amino acids. V was shortened by 3 bases and J by 2 bases, with 11 bases between the two germline ends. CDR3 DNA sequence: TGTGCCAGCAGTTTTCTGGGGGCCACCTACAATGAGCAGTTCTTC. Amino acid sequence: CASSFLGATYNEQFF.

The V call is TRBV6-6, the J call TRBJ1-5; D might be TRBD1 (6 bases). CDR3 length: 13 residues. V was clipped by 7 bases and J by 4 bases, with 11 bases between them. Germline V gives CDR1 MNHNY, CDR2 SVGAGI (reference sequence). The CDR3 sequence: CASKPTGNQPQHF. The CDR3 coding sequence is TGTGCCAGCAAACCCACAGGGAATCAGCCCCAGCATTTT.

Many counts were recorded for this clonotype. The rearrangement joins TRBV20-1 to TRBJ1-1, with D perhaps matching TRBD1 (5 bases). CDR3 length: 12 amino acids. The V end was cut by 2 bases, the J end by 6 bases, with 10 bases between. Per germline, CDR1 DFQATT and CDR2 SNEGSKA (reference sequence). The CDR3 sequence is CSARWDFAEAFF. CDR3 DNA: TGCAGTGCTAGATGGGACTTTGCTGAAGCTTTCTTT.

This clonotype occurred many times. V gene TRBV4-2 combines with J gene TRBJ2-5; D gene unclear. Germline assignment: CDR1 LGHNA and CDR2 YNFKEQ. The CDR3 consists of 16 residues. Between the trimmed V and J ends, which lost 1 base and 2 bases, there was a span of 14 bases. The CDR3: CASSQGHRAQQETQYF. Here the CDR3 DNA reads TGTGCCAGCAGCCAAGGACATAGAGCTCAGCAAGAGACCCAGTACTTC.

This clonotype was detected a few times. The chain links TRBV28 to TRBJ2-2; D is undetermined. Trimming took 1 base from V and 0 from J, leaving 6 bases between them. Germline V gene lookup returns CDR1 MDHEN and CDR2 SYDVKM. CDR3 length equals 15 residues. CDR3 bases: TGTGCCAGCAGTTTATTCCCAGCGAACACCGGGGAGCTGTTTTTT. Translating it yields CASSLFPANTGELFF.

This clonotype has a count of ten or more. The chain combines TRBV10-3 with TRBJ2-7, with 8 positions matching TRBD1. Per the germline V gene, CDR1 is ENHRY and CDR2 is SYGVKD. V lost 11 bases, J lost 2 bases, and 5 bases stayed unmatched. This CDR3 comprises 12 residues. CDR3 amino acids: CAVGGQAYEQYF. In DNA form, the CDR3 reads TGTGCCGTAGGGGGACAGGCCTACGAGCAGTACTTC.

This clonotype has ten or more counts. CDR3 region: CASSRSGGQELPRELFF. The CDR3 region has the DNA TGTGCCAGCAGCCGGTCTGGGGGACAGGAGTTACCCCGGGAGCTGTTTTTT. The chain recombines TRBV27 with TRBJ2-2; TRBD1 matches at 8 bases. Trimming took 6 bases from V and 9 from J; bases not matched to a gene: 18. Looked up from germline, CDR1 is MNHEY and CDR2 is SMNVEV (reference sequence). CDR3 length: 17 residues.

V is TRBV6-1 and J is TRBJ2-3, with TRBD2 matching over 8 bases. Germline trimming cut 6 bases from V and 0 bases from J; bases unmatched to any gene: 5. The CDR3 sequence is 15 residues long. Germline V lookup: CDR1 MNHNS, CDR2 SASEGT. The chain's CDR3 is CASRAASGSTDTQYF. CDR3 DNA: TGTGCCAGCAGGGCGGCTAGCGGGAGCACAGATACGCAGTATTTT.

This clonotype was seen a handful of times. The chain employs TRBV4-1 and TRBJ2-3, with D possibly matching TRBD2 (5 bases). V gave up 4 bases and J gave up 6 bases, with 20 bases separating them. The CDR3 consists of 16 residues. Germline assignment: CDR1 MGHRA and CDR2 YSYEKL. Written as DNA, the CDR3 is TGCGCCAGCAGCCGAGGCGGGTGGGCCGGGATTGATACGCAGTATTTT. Protein sequence: CASSRGGWAGIDTQYF.

The chain couples TRBV6-1 to TRBJ2-2; 8 bases are shared with TRBD2. CDR3 length equals 12 residues. V lost 9 bases and J lost 8; bases outside the gene matches: 5. Germline CDR1 reads MNHNS; CDR2 reads SASEGT. The CDR3 region is CARAGAAGELFF. Here the CDR3 DNA reads TGTGCCAGAGCGGGGGCTGCAGGGGAGCTGTTTTTT.

This clonotype was seen ten or more times. This chain connects TRBV6-5 to TRBJ1-1, with 8 bases that match TRBD1. The junction had 9 bases not matched to a gene; V was cut back by 5 bases and J by 4 bases. Germline assignment: CDR1 MNHEY and CDR2 SVGAGI. This CDR3 contains 15 residues. CDR3 loop: CASSISGQVGTEAFF. Here the CDR3 DNA reads TGTGCCAGCAGTATCTCGGGACAGGTGGGCACTGAAGCTTTCTTT.

This clonotype was counted a few times. The CDR3 nucleotides read TGCAGTGCTACTATCGAGACTAGCAGTTTAAGCACAGATACGCAGTATTTT. Translation: CSATIETSSLSTDTQYF. The gene calls are TRBV20-1 and TRBJ2-3, with 7 bases matching TRBD2. The CDR3 has 17 residues. Trimming took 4 bases from V and 0 from J; bases not matched to a gene: 13. Per the germline V gene, CDR1 is DFQATT and CDR2 is SNEGSKA (reference sequence).

This clonotype was found many times. This chain joins TRBV6-1 and TRBJ2-6, with unresolved D. Germline V CDR1 and CDR2: MNHNS, SASEGT. Trimming cost V 6 bases and J 0 bases, with 9 bases left between them. The CDR3 length is 15 residues. The CDR3 DNA sequence: TGTGCCAGCAGCCCCCTGGGCTCTGGGGCCAACGTCCTGACTTTC. Translation: CASSPLGSGANVLTF.

This clonotype was detected only a few times. The chain joins TRBV6-2 or TRBV6-3 to TRBJ2-1; 10 bases match TRBD2. The CDR3 is made up of 17 amino acids. After removal of 4 bases from V and 12 bases from J, the junction contained 18 bases not matched to a gene. Germline V gives CDR1 MNHEY, CDR2 SVGEGT. CDR3 residues: CASSWTSGKAGERSQFF. In DNA, the CDR3 is TGTGCCAGCAGTTGGACTAGCGGTAAGGCGGGGGAGCGGTCGCAGTTCTTC.

This clonotype appeared many times. This chain connects TRBV7-8 to TRBJ2-2, with 12 bases that match TRBD1. V shed 5 bases, J shed 5 bases, and the junction held 3 bases outside the gene matches. The CDR3 extends over 15 amino acids. Germline V gives CDR1 SGHVS, CDR2 FQNEAQ. The CDR3 region is CASSQGQGATGELFF. The CDR3 nucleotides read TGTGCCAGCAGCCAGGGACAGGGGGCGACCGGGGAGCTGTTTTTT.

This clonotype was counted at least ten times. The chain combines TRBV24-1 with TRBJ2-1, with D perhaps TRBD2 (6 bases). This CDR3 contains 14 residues. V was shortened by 0 bases and J by 6 bases, with 8 bases between the two germline ends. The germline V gene has CDR1 KGHDR and CDR2 SFDVKD. The CDR3 loop reads CATSDLIGGNEQFF. CDR3 sequence (DNA): TGTGCCACCAGTGATTTGATCGGGGGCAATGAGCAGTTCTTC.

This clonotype was detected many times. This chain connects TRBV5-1 to TRBJ2-7, with 8 bases matching TRBD1. The CDR3 totals 15 residues. Germline assignment: CDR1 SGHRS and CDR2 YFSETQ. V lost 1 base to trimming and J lost 0 bases; unmatched junction nucleotides: 3. This chain's CDR3 is CASSLTGGGSYEQYF. The CDR3 nucleotides are TGCGCCAGCAGCTTGACAGGGGGTGGCTCCTACGAGCAGTACTTC. Full variable domain (outside the CDR3, taken from reference TRBV5-1 and TRBJ2-7): KAGVTQTPRYLIKTRGQQVTLSCSPISGHRSVSWYQQTPGQGLQFLFEYFSETQRNKGNFPGRFSGRQFSNSRSEMNVSTLELGDSALYLCASSLTGGGSYEQYFGPGTRLTVT.

This clonotype turned up a few times. The chain has TRBV4-3 and TRBJ2-5; D gene ambiguous. The CDR3 sequence is 15 residues long. With 0 bases removed from V and 3 bases from J, the gap between germline ends came to 11 bases. The germline gives CDR1 LGHNA, CDR2 YSLEER. As DNA, the CDR3 is TGCGCCAGCAGCCAAGATAATCGGAGAGAAGAGACCCAGTACTTC. Amino acid sequence: CASSQDNRREETQYF.

The chain combines TRBV15 with TRBJ2-1; possible D gene TRBD1, 6 bases. The germline gives CDR1 LNHNV, CDR2 YYDKDF (reference sequence). V gave up 2 bases and J gave up 3 bases, with 17 bases separating them. The CDR3 consists of 17 residues. This CDR3 reads CATSRTGTPGHYNEQFF. Here the CDR3 DNA reads TGTGCCACCAGCAGAACCGGGACACCGGGCCACTACAATGAGCAGTTCTTC.